This TCR beta chain was identified in a study of blood T cell repertoires in COVID-19 (dated by TCRdb to the early 2020s). As for the study more broadly: Samples covering the acute and convalescent phases of COVID-19 were provided by collaborators in the United States, Italy and Spain. The prospective study material was composed of cDNA or gDNA derived from T cells, B-cell-depleted T cells, or PBMCs. Deeply sampled blood TCRbeta repertoires from subjects exposed to, actively infected with, or recovered from COVID-19 were included in the dataset. The repertoires were made available in a free public database intended to serve as a resource for research on the immune response to SARS-CoV-2. The samples were drawn from the first 160 participants of the ongoing ImmuneRACE study and from about 1,200 subjects provided by 6 global collaborators. Nearly every sample came with metadata listing a de-identified subject ID, COVID-19 status, age in years and sex. Where HLA class I and class II types were available, the types were taken from metadata supplied by the sample provider, not from assay-based typing. Beyond this particular receptor, the publication reports: The amount of clinical and demographic metadata varied by source and participant and was provided uncurated.

The junction shows trimming of 6 bases on V and 10 bases on J, plus 13 bases between the germline ends. Via the germline V gene, CDR1 is SNHLY and CDR2 FYNNEI. From its cysteine to its phenylalanine, the CDR3 spans 13 amino acids. Of the read, only the CDR3 DNA is kept; its 39 bases are in frame from base 1. As regards this clone: The target of this receptor is not known. Qualities for individual bases were not recorded, and no much larger clone is one base off.

The collaborating institutions used their own protocols to collect whole blood in K2EDTA tubes. For TCRbeta analysis, collaborators shipped samples in one of three forms: frozen whole blood, isolated PBMCs, or DNA extracted from either of those sample types. The immunoSEQ Assay, a bias-controlled multiplex PCR, was used to amplify TCRbeta CDR3 regions from genomic DNA. Turning to the authors' computational methods: Nucleated cell counts per sample were estimated from amplification of reference gene primers within the assay. To quantify the absolute abundance of each unique TCRbeta CDR3 rearrangement, sequence reads were collapsed and filtered. For each sample, productive Simpson clonality was calculated by taking the square root of Simpson's diversity index across productive rearrangements. In TCRdb, the immuneACCESS table is reduced to in-frame sequences with V and J assigned. These tables do not hold every clone; where another copy was compared, an unresolved V gene accounts for under half, and the others remain unexplained. That table furnishes V, J and clone size, whereas the DNA furnished D and trimming. The table for this sample lists under 200,000 clones; around nine tenths of them were counted only once. Jointly, the top ten make up around 0.5% of the sample.

Material for sequencing was peripheral blood. The sequence was collected from a man aged 50 to 59 with acute or convalescent COVID-19. Recombination joined TRBV2 with TRBJ1-6, with TRBD1 tentatively as D gene (5 bases match). CDR3 loop: CASRPGKGSPLHF. The bases read TGTGCCAGCAGGCCAGGGAAGGGGTCACCCCTCCACTTT. Extended through the reference TRBV2 and TRBJ1-6 proteins, this CDR3 yields the full variable domain: EPEVTQTPSHQVTQMGQEVILRCVPISNHLYFYWYRQILGQKVEFLVSFYNNEISEKSEIFDDQFSVERPDGSNFTLKIRSTKLEDSAMYFCASRPGKGSPLHFGNGTRLTVT.